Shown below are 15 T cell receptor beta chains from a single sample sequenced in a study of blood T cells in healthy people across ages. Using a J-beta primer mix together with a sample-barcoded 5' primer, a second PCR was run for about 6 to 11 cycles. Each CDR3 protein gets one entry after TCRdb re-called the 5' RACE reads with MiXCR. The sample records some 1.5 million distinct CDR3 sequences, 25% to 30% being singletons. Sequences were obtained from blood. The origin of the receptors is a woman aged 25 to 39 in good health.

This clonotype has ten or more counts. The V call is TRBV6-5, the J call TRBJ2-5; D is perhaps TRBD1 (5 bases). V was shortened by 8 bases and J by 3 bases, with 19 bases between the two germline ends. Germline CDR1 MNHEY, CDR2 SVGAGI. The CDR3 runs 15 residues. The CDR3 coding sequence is TGTGCCAGCTGGTCTACAGGAGCAACTAAAGAGACCCAGTACTTC. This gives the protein CASWSTGATKETQYF.

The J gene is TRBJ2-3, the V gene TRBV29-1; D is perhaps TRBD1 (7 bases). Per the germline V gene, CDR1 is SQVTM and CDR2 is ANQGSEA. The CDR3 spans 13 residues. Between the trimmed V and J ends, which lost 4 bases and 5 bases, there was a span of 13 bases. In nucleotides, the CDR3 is TGCAGCGTTGTGGAGGGGGCTAAAGATACGCAGTATTTT. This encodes CSVVEGAKDTQYF.

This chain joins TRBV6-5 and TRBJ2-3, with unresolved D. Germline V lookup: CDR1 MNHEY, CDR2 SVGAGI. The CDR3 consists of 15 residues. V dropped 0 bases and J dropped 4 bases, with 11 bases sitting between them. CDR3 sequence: CASSYSGPQSDTQYF. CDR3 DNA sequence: TGTGCCAGCAGTTACTCTGGGCCTCAGTCAGATACGCAGTATTTT.

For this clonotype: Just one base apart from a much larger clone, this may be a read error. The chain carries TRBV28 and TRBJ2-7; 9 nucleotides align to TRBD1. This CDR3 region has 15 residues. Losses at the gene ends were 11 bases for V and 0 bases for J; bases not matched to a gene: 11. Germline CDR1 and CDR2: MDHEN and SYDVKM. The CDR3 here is CAALDRGRHSYEQYF. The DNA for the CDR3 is TGTGCCGCTTTGGACAGGGGCCGACACTCCTACGAGCAGTACTTC.

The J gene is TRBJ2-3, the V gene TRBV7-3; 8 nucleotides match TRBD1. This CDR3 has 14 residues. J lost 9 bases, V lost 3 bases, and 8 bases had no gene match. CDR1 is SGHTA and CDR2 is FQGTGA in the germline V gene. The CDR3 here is CASSFQGAKRTQYF. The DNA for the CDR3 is TGTGCCAGCAGCTTTCAGGGGGCGAAGAGAACGCAGTATTTT. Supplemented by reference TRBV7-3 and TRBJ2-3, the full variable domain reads GAGVSQTPSNKVTEKGKYVELRCDPISGHTALYWYRQSLGQGPEFLIYFQGTGAADDSGLPNDRFFAVRPEGSVSTLKIQRTERGDSAVYLCASSFQGAKRTQYFGPGTRLTVL.

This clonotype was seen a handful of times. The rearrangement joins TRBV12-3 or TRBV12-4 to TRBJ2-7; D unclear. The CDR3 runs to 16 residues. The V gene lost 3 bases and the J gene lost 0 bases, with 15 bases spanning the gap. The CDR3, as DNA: TGTGCCAGCAGTTTGGGTCGTGGTCGCAGCTCCTACGAGCAGTACTTC. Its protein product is CASSLGRGRSSYEQYF.

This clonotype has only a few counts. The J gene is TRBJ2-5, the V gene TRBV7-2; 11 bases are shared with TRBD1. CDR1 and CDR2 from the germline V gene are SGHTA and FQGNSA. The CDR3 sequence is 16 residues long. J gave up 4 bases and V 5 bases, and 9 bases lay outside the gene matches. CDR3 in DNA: TGTGCCAGCAGCGCCCGGACAGGGGGCGGAGGAGAGACCCAGTACTTC. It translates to CASSARTGGGGETQYF.

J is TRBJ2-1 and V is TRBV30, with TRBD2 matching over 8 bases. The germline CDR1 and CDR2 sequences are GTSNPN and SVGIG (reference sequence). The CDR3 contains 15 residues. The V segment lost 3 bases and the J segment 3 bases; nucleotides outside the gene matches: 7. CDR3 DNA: TGTGCCTGGAGAACTAGCGGTGACTACTACAATGAGCAGTTCTTC. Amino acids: CAWRTSGDYYNEQFF.

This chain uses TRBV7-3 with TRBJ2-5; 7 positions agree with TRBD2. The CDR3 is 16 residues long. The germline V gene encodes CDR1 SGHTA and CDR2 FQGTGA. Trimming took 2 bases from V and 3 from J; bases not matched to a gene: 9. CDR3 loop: CASSLWGLAAEETQYF. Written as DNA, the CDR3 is TGTGCCAGCAGCTTATGGGGTCTAGCGGCTGAAGAGACCCAGTACTTC.

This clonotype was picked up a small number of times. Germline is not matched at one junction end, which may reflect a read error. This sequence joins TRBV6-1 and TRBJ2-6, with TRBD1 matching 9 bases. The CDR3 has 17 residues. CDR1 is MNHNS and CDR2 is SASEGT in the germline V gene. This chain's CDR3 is CASTQQGAGSGANVLTF. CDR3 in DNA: TGCGCCAGCACCCAACAGGGGGCCGGATCTGGGGCCAACGTCCTGACTTTC.

CDR3 region: CSAGGDRTDTEAFF. Here the CDR3 DNA reads TGCAGCGCCGGAGGGGACAGGACTGACACTGAAGCTTTCTTT. V and J are TRBV29-1 and TRBJ1-1; 8 bases are a match to TRBD1. Germline V gene lookup returns CDR1 SQVTM and CDR2 ANQGSEA. V trimming: 7 bases; J trimming: 3 bases; junction bases outside the gene matches: 10. The CDR3 runs to 14 residues.

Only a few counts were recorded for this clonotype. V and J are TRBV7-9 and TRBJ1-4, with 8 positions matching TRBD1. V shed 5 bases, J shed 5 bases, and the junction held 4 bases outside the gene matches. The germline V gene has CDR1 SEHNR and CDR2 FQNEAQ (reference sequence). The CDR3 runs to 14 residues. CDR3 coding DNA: TGTGCCAGCAGCACCGGACAGGGAAATGAAAAACTGTTTTTT. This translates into CASSTGQGNEKLFF. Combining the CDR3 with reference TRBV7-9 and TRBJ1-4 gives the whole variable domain DTGVSQNPRHKITKRGQNVTFRCDPISEHNRLYWYRQTLGQGPEFLTYFQNEAQLEKSRLLSDRFSAERPKGSFSTLEIQRTEQGDSAMYLCASSTGQGNEKLFFGSGTQLSVL.

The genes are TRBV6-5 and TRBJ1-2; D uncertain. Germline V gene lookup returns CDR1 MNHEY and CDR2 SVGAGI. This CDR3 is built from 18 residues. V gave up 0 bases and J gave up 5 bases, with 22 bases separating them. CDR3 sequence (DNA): TGTGCCAGCAGTTACTCGGGTCGGCCCGTCTCCGGATTTTATGGCTACACCTTC. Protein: CASSYSGRPVSGFYGYTF.

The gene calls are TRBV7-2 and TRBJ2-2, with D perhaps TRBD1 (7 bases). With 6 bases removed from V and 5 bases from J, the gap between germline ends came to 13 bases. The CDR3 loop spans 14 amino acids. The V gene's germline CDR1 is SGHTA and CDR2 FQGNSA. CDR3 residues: CASSLQGRTGELFF. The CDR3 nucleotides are TGTGCCAGCAGTTTACAGGGGAGGACCGGGGAGCTGTTTTTT.

The chain's CDR3 is CASSFGMNEQFF. For the CDR3, the DNA is TGTGCCAGCAGCTTTGGTATGAATGAGCAGTTCTTC. This sequence joins TRBV7-2 and TRBJ2-1; D not certain. CDR3 size: 12 residues. Trimming left V 3 bases short and J 7 bases short, with 7 bases between. Germline values: CDR1 SGHTA, CDR2 FQGNSA.